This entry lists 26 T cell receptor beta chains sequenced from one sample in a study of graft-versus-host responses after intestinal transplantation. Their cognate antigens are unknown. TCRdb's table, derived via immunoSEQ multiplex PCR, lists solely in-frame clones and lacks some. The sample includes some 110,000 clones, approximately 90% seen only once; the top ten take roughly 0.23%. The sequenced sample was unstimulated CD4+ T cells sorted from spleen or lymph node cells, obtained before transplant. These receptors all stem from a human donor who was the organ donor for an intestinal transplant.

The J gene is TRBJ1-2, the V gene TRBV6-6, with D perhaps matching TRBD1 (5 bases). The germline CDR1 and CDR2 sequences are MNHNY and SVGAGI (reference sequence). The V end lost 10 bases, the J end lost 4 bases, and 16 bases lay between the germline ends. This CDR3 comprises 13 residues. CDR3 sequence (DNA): TGTGCCACCTCGAGGGGACCCCCCTATGGCTACACCTTC. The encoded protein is CATSRGPPYGYTF.

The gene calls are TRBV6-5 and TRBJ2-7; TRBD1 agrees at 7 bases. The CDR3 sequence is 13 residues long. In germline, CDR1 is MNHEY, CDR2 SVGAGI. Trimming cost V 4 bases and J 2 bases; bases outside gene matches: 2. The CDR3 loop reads CASSWGTAYEQYF. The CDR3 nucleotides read TGTGCCAGCAGTTGGGGGACAGCCTACGAGCAGTACTTC.

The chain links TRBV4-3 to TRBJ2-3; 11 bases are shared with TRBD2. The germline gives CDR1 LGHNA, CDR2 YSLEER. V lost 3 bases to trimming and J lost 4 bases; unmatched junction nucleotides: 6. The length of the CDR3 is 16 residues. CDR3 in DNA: TGCGCCAGCAGCCAGTTGGGACTAGCGGACTCAGATACGCAGTATTTT. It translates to CASSQLGLADSDTQYF.

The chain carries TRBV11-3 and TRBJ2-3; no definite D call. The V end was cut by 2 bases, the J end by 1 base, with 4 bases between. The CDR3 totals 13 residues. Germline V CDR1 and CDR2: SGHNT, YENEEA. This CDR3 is CASSLQGTDTQYF. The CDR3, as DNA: TGTGCCAGCAGCTTACAGGGCACAGATACGCAGTATTTT.

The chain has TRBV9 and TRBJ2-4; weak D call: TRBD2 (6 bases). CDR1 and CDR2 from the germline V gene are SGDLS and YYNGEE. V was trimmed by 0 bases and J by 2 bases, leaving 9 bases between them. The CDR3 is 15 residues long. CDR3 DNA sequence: TGTGCCAGCAGCGTAGGTGGGGGGTCCAAAAACATTCAGTACTTC. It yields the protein CASSVGGGSKNIQYF.

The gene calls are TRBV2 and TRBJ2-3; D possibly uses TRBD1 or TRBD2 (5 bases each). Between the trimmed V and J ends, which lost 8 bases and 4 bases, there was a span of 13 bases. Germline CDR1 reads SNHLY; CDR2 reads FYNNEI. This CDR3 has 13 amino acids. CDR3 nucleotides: TGTGCCAGCGCAGGGATGAGGGCAGATACGCAGTATTTT. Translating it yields CASAGMRADTQYF.

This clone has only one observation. DNA for the CDR3: TGTGCCAGCAGCGAGGGACTAGCGGCGTACAATGAGCAGTTCTTC. This translates into CASSEGLAAYNEQFF. The chain combines TRBV9 with TRBJ2-1; 11 nucleotides match TRBD2. Germline-derived CDR1 and CDR2 are SGDLS and YYNGEE. V was clipped by 3 bases and J by 4 bases; unmatched bases: 3. The CDR3 extends over 15 amino acids.

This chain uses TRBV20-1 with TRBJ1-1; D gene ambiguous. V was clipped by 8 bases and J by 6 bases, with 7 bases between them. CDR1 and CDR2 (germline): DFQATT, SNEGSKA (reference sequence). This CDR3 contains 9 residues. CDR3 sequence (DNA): TGCAGTACCGGGCCTGAAGCTTTCTTT. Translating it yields CSTGPEAFF.

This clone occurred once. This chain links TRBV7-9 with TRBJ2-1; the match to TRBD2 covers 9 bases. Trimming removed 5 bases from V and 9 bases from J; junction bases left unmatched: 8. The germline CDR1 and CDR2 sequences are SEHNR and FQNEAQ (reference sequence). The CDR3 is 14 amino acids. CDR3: CASSLGLAGSEQFF. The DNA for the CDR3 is TGTGCCAGCAGCCTCGGGCTAGCGGGATCTGAGCAGTTCTTC.

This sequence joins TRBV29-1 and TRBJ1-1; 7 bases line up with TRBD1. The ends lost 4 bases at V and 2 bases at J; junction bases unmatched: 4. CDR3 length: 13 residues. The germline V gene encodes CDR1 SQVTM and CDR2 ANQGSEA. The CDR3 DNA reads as TGCAGCGTTGCCCGGGACAGCAACACTGAAGCTTTCTTT. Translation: CSVARDSNTEAFF.

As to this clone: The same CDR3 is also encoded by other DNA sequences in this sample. Here the CDR3 DNA reads TGCAGTGCTAGAGGGGGTTACGAGCAGTACTTC. It specifies CSARGGYEQYF. The chain recombines TRBV20-1 with TRBJ2-7; D gene unclear. Germline V gene data show CDR1 as DFQATT and CDR2 as SNEGSKA (reference sequence). V was clipped by 1 base and J by 4 bases, with 5 bases between them. This CDR3 is 11 amino acids long.

Here the CDR3 reads CASSFRVPGELFF. Written as DNA, the CDR3 is TGTGCCAGCAGTTTTAGGGTCCCCGGGGAGCTGTTTTTT. The rearrangement joins TRBV27 to TRBJ2-2; D remains unclear. This CDR3 region has 13 residues. Germline lookup yields CDR1 MNHEY and CDR2 SMNVEV (reference sequence). Trimming left V 3 bases short and J 6 bases short, with 8 bases between.

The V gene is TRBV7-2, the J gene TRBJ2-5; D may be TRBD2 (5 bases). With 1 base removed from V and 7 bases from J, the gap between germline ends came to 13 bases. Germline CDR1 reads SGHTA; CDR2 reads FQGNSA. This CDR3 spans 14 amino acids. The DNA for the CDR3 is TGTGCCAGCAGCTTAGAAGCGGTGACCGGGACCCAGTACTTC. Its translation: CASSLEAVTGTQYF.

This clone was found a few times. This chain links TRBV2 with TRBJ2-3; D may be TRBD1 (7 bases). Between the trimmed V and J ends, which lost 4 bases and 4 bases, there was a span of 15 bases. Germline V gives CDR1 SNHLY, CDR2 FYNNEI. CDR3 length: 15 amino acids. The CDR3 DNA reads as TGTGCCAGCAGTGTTGGCCAGGGGGGTGCAGATACGCAGTATTTT. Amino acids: CASSVGQGGADTQYF.

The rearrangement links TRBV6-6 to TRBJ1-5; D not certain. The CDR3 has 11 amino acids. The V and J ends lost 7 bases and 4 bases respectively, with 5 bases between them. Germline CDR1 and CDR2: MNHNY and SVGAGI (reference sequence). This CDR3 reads CASMRNQPQHF. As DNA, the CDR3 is TGTGCCAGCATGAGGAATCAGCCCCAGCATTTT.

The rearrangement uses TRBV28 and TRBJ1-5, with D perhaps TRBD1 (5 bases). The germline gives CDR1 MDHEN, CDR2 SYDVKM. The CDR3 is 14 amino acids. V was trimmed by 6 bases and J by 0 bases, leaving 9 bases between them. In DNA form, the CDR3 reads TGTGCCAGCAGCCCCAGGGATAGCAATCAGCCCCAGCATTTT. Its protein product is CASSPRDSNQPQHF.

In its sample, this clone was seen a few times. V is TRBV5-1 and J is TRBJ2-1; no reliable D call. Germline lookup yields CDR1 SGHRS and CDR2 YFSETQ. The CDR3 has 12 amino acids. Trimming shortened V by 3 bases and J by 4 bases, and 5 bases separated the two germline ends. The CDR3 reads CASSSYYNEQFF. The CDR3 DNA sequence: TGCGCCAGCAGCTCATATTACAATGAGCAGTTCTTC.

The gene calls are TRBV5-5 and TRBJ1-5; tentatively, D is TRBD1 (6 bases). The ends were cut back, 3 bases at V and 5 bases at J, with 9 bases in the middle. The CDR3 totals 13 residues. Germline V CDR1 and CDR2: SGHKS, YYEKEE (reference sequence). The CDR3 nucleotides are TGTGCCAGCAGCTGGACAGCCGATCAGCCCCAGCATTTT. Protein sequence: CASSWTADQPQHF. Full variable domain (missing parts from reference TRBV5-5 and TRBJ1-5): DAGVTQSPTHLIKTRGQQVTLRCSPISGHKSVSWYQQVLGQGPQFIFQYYEKEERGRGNFPDRFSARQFPNYSSELNVNALLLGDSALYLCASSWTADQPQHFGDGTRLSIL.

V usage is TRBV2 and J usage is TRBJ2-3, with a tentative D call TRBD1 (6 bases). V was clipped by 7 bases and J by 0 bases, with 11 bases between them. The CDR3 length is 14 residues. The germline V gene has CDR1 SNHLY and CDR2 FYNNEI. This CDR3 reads CASIFRGSTDTQYF. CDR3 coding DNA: TGTGCCAGCATATTTAGGGGGAGCACAGATACGCAGTATTTT.

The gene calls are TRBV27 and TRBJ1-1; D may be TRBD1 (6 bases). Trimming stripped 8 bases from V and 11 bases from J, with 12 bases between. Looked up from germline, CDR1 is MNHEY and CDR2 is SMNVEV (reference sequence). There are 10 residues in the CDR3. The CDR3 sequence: CASGRGLAFF. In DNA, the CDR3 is TGTGCCAGCGGCCGGGGGCTGGCTTTCTTT.

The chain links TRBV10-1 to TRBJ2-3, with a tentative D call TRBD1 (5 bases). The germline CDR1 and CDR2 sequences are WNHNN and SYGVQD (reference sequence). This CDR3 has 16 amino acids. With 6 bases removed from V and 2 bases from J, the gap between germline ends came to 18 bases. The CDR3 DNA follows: TGCGCCAGCAGCCTACTCCAGGGTTTTACCACAGATACGCAGTATTTT. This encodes CASSLLQGFTTDTQYF.

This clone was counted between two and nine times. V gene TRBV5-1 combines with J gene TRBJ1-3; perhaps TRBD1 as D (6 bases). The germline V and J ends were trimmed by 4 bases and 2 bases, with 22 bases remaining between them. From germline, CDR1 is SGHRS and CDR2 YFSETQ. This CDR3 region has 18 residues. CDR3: CASSPGAGVGKAGNTIYF. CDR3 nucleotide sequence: TGCGCCAGCAGCCCAGGGGCGGGGGTTGGCAAAGCTGGAAACACCATATATTTT.

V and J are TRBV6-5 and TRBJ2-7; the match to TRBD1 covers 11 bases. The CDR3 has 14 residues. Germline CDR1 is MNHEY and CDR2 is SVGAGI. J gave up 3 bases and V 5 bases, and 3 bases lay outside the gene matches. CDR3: CASSGQGASYEQYF. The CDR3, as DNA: TGTGCCAGCAGTGGACAGGGGGCGAGCTACGAGCAGTACTTC.

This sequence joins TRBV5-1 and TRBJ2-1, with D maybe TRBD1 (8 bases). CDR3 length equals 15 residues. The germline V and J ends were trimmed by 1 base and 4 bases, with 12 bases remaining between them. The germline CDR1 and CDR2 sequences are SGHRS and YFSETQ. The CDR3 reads CASSLTGGVYNEQFF. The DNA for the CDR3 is TGCGCCAGCAGCTTGACAGGGGGGGTTTACAATGAGCAGTTCTTC. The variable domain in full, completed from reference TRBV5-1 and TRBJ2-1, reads KAGVTQTPRYLIKTRGQQVTLSCSPISGHRSVSWYQQTPGQGLQFLFEYFSETQRNKGNFPGRFSGRQFSNSRSEMNVSTLELGDSALYLCASSLTGGVYNEQFFGPGTRLTVL.

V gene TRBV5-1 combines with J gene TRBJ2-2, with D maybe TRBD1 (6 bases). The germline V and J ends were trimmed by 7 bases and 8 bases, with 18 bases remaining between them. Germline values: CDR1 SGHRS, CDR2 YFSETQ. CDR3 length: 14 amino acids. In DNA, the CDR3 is TGCGCCAGCGCCACACAGGGCGAGGCGGGGGAGCTGTTTTTT. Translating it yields CASATQGEAGELFF.

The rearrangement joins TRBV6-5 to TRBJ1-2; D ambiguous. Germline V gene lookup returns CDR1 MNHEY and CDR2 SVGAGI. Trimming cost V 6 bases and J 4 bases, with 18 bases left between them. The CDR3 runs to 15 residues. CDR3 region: CASSRSSGQTYGYTF. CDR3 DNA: TGTGCCAGCAGCCGGTCATCTGGGCAGACCTATGGCTACACCTTC.